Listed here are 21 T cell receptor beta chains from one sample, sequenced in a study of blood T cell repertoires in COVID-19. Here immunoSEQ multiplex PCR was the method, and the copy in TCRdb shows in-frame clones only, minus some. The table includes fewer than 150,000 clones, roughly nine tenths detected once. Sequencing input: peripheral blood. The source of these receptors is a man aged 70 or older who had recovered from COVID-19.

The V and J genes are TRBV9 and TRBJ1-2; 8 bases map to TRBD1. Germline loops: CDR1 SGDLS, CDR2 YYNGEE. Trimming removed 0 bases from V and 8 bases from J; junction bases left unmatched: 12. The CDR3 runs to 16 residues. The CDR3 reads CASSVEPGAGGRGYTF. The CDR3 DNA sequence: TGTGCCAGCAGCGTAGAGCCTGGAGCAGGGGGCCGAGGCTACACCTTC. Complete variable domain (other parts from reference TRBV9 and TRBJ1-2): DSGVTQTPKHLITATGQRVTLRCSPRSGDLSVYWYQQSLDQGLQFLIQYYNGEERAKGNILERFSAQQFPDLHSELNLSSLELGDSALYFCASSVEPGAGGRGYTFGSGTRLTVV.

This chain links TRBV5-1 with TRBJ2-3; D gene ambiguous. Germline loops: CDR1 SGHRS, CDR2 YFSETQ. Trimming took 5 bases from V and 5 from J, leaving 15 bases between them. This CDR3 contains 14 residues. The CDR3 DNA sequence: TGCGCCAGCAGTATGGGCGAGAAGGTAGATACGCAGTATTTT. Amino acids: CASSMGEKVDTQYF.

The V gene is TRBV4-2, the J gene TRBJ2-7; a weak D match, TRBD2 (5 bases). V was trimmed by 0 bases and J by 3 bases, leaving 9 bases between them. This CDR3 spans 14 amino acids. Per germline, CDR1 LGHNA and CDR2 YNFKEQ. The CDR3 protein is CASSQDSAVYEQYF. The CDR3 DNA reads TGTGCCAGCAGCCAAGACTCAGCGGTCTACGAGCAGTACTTC.

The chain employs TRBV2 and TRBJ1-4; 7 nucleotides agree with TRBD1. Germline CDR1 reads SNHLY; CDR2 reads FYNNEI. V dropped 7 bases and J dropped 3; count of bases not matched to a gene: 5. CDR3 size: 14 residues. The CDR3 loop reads CASTGQVPNEKLFF. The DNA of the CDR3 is TGTGCCAGCACCGGACAGGTCCCTAATGAAAAACTGTTTTTT.

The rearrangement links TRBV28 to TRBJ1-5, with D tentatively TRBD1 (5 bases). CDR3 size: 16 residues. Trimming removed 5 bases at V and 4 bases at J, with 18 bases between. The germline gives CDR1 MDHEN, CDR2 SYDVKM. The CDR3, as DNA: TGTGCCAGCAGTCCCGGGACGGGGGAAGGAAATCAGCCCCAGCATTTT. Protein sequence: CASSPGTGEGNQPQHF.

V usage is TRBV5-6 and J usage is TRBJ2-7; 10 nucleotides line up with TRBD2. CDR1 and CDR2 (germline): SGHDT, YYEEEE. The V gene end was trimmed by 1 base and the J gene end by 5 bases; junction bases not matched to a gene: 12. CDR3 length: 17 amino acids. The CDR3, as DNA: TGTGCCAGCAGCTTGTTTCTAGAAGCGGGAGGGCCTAACGAGCAGTACTTC. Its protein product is CASSLFLEAGGPNEQYF.

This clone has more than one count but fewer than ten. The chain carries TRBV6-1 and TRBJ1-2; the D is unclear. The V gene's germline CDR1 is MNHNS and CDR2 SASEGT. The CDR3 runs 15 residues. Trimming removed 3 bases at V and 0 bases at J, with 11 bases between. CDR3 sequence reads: CASSDLRGSNYGYTF. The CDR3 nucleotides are TGTGCCAGCAGTGACCTTCGGGGATCTAACTATGGCTACACCTTC.

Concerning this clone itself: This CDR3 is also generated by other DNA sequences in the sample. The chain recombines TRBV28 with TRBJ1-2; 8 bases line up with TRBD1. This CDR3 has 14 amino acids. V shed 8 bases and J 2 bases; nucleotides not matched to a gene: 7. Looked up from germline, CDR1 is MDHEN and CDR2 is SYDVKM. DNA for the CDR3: TGTGCCAGCTCGAGGACAGGGCCCAACTATGGCTACACCTTC. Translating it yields CASSRTGPNYGYTF.

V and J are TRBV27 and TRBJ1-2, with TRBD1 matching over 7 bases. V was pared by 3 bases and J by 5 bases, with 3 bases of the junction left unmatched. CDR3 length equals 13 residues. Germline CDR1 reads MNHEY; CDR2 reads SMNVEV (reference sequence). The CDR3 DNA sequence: TGTGCCAGCAGTTTCACAGGGGAATATGGCTACACCTTC. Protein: CASSFTGEYGYTF.

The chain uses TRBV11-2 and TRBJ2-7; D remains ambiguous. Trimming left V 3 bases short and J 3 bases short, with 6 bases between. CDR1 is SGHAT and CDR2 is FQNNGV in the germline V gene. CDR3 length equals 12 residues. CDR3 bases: TGTGCCAGCAGCTTGAACGGCTACGAGCAGTACTTC. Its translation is CASSLNGYEQYF.

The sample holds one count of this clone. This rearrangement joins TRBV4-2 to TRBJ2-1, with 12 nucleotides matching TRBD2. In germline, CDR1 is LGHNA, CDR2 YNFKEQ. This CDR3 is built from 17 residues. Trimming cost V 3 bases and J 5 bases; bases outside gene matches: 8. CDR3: CASSHGTSGRWNNEQFF. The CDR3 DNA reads TGTGCCAGCAGCCATGGTACTAGCGGGAGGTGGAACAATGAGCAGTTCTTC.

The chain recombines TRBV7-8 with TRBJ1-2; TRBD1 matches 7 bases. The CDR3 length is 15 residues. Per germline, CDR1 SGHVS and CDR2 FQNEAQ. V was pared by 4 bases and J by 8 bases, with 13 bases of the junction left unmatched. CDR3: CASSSITGVGGGYTF. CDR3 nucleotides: TGTGCCAGCAGCTCGATCACAGGGGTCGGAGGAGGCTACACCTTC. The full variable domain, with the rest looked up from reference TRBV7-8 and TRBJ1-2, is GAGVSQSPRYKVAKRGQDVALRCDPISGHVSLFWYQQALGQGPEFLTYFQNEAQLDKSGLPSDRFFAERPEGSVSTLKIQRTQQEDSAVYLCASSSITGVGGGYTFGSGTRLTVV.

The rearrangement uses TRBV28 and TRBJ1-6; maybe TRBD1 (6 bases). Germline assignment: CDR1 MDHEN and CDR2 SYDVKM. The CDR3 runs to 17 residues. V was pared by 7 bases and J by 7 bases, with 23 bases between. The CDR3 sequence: CASKNEVGAGGNSPLHF. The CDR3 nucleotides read TGTGCCAGCAAAAATGAGGTGGGGGCCGGCGGAAATTCACCCCTCCACTTT.

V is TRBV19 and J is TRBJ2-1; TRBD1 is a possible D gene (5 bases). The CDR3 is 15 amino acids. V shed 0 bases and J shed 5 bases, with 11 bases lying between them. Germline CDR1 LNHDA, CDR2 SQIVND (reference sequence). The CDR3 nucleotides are TGTGCCAGTAGTATAGAGGAAGGGGCTAACAATGAGCAGTTCTTC. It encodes CASSIEEGANNEQFF.

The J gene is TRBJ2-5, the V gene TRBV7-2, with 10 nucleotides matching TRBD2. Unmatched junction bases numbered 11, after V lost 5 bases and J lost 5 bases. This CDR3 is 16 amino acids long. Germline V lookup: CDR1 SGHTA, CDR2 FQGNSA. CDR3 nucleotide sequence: TGTGCCAGCAGCACAGGGACTAGCGCTCCGTGGGAGACCCAGTACTTC. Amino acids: CASSTGTSAPWETQYF.

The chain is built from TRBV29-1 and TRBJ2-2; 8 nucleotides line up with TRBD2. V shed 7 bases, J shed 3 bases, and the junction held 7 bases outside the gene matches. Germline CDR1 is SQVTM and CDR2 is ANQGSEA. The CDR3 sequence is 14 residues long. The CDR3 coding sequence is TGCAGCGCAGGAAGGCGGGAGGACACCGGGGAGCTGTTTTTT. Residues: CSAGRREDTGELFF.

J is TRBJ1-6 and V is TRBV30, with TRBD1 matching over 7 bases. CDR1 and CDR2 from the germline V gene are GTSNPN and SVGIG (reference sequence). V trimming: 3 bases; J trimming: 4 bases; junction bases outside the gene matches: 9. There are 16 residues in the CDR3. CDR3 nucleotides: TGTGCCTGGAGAAGGGCGGGACAGACGTATAATTCACCCCTCCACTTT. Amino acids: CAWRRAGQTYNSPLHF. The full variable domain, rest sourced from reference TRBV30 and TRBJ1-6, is SQTIHQWPATLVQPVGSPLSLECTVEGTSNPNLYWYRQAAGRGLQLLFYSVGIGQISSEVPQNLSASRPQDRQFILSSKKLLLSDSGFYLCAWRRAGQTYNSPLHFGNGTRLTVT.

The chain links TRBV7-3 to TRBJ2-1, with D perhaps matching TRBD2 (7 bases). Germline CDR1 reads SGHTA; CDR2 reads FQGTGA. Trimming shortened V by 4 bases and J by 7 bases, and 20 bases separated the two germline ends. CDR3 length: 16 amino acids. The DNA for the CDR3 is TGTGCCAGCAGCTATCAAGGGGGTAGCGGGCGAAATGAGCAGTTCTTC. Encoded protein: CASSYQGGSGRNEQFF.

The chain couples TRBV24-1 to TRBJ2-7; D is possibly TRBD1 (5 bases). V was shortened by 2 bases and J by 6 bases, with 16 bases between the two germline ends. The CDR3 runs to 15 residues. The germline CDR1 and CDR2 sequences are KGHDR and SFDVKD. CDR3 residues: CATSDSDRDQGEQYF. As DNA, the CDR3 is TGTGCCACCAGTGATTCAGACAGAGACCAAGGCGAGCAGTACTTC.

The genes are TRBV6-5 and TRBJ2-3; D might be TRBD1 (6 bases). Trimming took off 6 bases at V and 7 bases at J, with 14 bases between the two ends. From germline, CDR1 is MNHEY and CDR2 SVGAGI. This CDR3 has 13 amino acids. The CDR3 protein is CASRTPGTNTQYF. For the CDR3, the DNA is TGTGCCAGCAGGACCCCCGGGACAAATACGCAGTATTTT.

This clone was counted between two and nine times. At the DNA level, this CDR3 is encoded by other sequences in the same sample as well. The CDR3: CASSVGQGANTGELFF. The CDR3, as DNA: TGTGCCAGCAGCGTAGGACAGGGGGCGAACACCGGGGAGCTGTTTTTT. V is TRBV9 and J is TRBJ2-2, with 9 bases lining up with TRBD1. V shed 0 bases, J shed 0 bases, and the junction held 0 bases outside the gene matches. This CDR3 comprises 16 residues. CDR1 is SGDLS, CDR2 YYNGEE, per germline. The whole variable domain, remainder taken from reference TRBV9 and TRBJ2-2, is DSGVTQTPKHLITATGQRVTLRCSPRSGDLSVYWYQQSLDQGLQFLIQYYNGEERAKGNILERFSAQQFPDLHSELNLSSLELGDSALYFCASSVGQGANTGELFFGEGSRLTVL.